The next 14 T cell receptor beta chains were all read from a single sample in a study of blood T cell repertoires in COVID-19. Sequenced by immunoSEQ multiplex PCR; TCRdb stores in-frame clones only, minus some. The data hold about 73,000 clones, with 84% observed a single time. The sequenced sample consisted of peripheral blood. These receptors were taken from a human donor in a cohort sampled during active COVID-19.

The CDR3 spells CAISGQGQNEKLFF. CDR3 in DNA: TGTGCCATCAGTGGGCAGGGGCAGAATGAAAAACTGTTTTTT. The V call is TRBV10-3, the J call TRBJ1-4, with D maybe TRBD1 (6 bases). Germline V gives CDR1 ENHRY, CDR2 SYGVKD. The V and J ends lost 4 bases and 5 bases respectively, with 11 bases between them. This CDR3 is built from 14 residues.

V gene TRBV2 combines with J gene TRBJ2-1; 8 nucleotides agree with TRBD2. Germline-derived CDR1 and CDR2 are SNHLY and FYNNEI. CDR3 size: 15 residues. Germline trimming cut 2 bases from V and 6 bases from J; bases unmatched to any gene: 6. Here the CDR3 reads CASSETRTSINEQFF. The CDR3 nucleotides read TGTGCCAGCAGTGAAACTAGGACTAGCATCAATGAGCAGTTCTTC.

V and J are TRBV5-1 and TRBJ2-7, with 7 bases identical to TRBD2. The germline V gene has CDR1 SGHRS and CDR2 YFSETQ. This CDR3 has 14 amino acids. After removal of 3 bases from V and 2 bases from J, the junction contained 5 bases not matched to a gene. In DNA form, the CDR3 reads TGCGCCAGCAGCTCGGCTAGCGGACCCTACGAGCAGTACTTC. Translating it yields CASSSASGPYEQYF. Using reference TRBV5-1 and TRBJ2-7 for the parts outside the CDR3, the full variable domain is KAGVTQTPRYLIKTRGQQVTLSCSPISGHRSVSWYQQTPGQGLQFLFEYFSETQRNKGNFPGRFSGRQFSNSRSEMNVSTLELGDSALYLCASSSASGPYEQYFGPGTRLTVT.

This chain joins TRBV19 and TRBJ1-2; unclear D gene. This CDR3 contains 16 residues. CDR1 and CDR2 (germline): LNHDA, SQIVND (reference sequence). With 5 bases removed from V and 4 bases from J, the gap between germline ends came to 20 bases. CDR3 protein: CASSVDRSNRGYGYTF. CDR3 DNA sequence: TGTGCCAGTAGTGTTGATAGATCGAATCGCGGCTATGGCTACACCTTC.

The chain joins TRBV6-5 to TRBJ2-7; D gene unclear. The CDR3 has 13 residues. Germline CDR1 and CDR2: MNHEY and SVGAGI. V was pared by 4 bases and J by 4 bases, with 11 bases between. The CDR3 here is CASSFRTSYEQYF. DNA of the CDR3: TGTGCCAGCAGTTTTCGTACAAGTTACGAGCAGTACTTC.

The J gene is TRBJ1-4, the V gene TRBV18; 8 bases agree with TRBD1. This CDR3 comprises 17 residues. Germline values: CDR1 KGHSH, CDR2 LQKENI. V was pared by 4 bases and J by 3 bases, with 10 bases of the junction left unmatched. The chain's CDR3 is CASSLFDRGGPNEKLFF. The CDR3 DNA reads as TGTGCCAGCTCACTCTTCGACAGGGGCGGCCCTAATGAAAAACTGTTTTTT.

The J gene is TRBJ1-1, the V gene TRBV20-1; no firm D call. Trimming removed 4 bases from V and 2 bases from J, with 5 bases in between. Germline CDR1 reads DFQATT; CDR2 reads SNEGSKA (reference sequence). The CDR3 runs 11 residues. The CDR3 coding sequence is TGCAGTGCTACATCCAACACTGAAGCTTTCTTT. Encoded protein: CSATSNTEAFF.

This chain joins TRBV7-2 and TRBJ2-1; 10 bases align to TRBD2. The trim removed 0 bases at V and 8 bases at J, leaving 7 bases unmatched. Germline CDR1 and CDR2: SGHTA and FQGNSA. The CDR3 covers 16 residues. In DNA, the CDR3 is TGTGCCAGCAGCTTAGCGAGCGGGGGGGCAAGATATGAGCAGTTCTTC. Encoded protein: CASSLASGGARYEQFF.

This clone was detected many times. V usage is TRBV5-1 and J usage is TRBJ2-3; D gene unclear. This CDR3 comprises 13 residues. V lost 0 bases to trimming and J lost 4 bases, with 6 bases between them. The germline gives CDR1 SGHRS, CDR2 YFSETQ. The CDR3 nucleotides are TGCGCCAGCAGCTTGGACGGGTCAGATACGCAGTATTTT. It is translated as CASSLDGSDTQYF.

This sequence joins TRBV9 and TRBJ2-2, with 9 bases identical to TRBD1. Trimming cost V 1 base and J 7 bases; bases outside gene matches: 8. The CDR3 length is 16 residues. The germline CDR1 and CDR2 sequences are SGDLS and YYNGEE. The CDR3 protein is CASSVSGTGFVGELFF. In DNA, the CDR3 is TGTGCCAGCAGCGTATCCGGGACAGGGTTTGTCGGGGAGCTGTTTTTT.

This rearrangement joins TRBV3-1 (or the pseudogene TRBV3-2) to TRBJ2-3, with 7 bases that match TRBD2. With 4 bases clipped from V and 0 bases from J, the junction kept 4 bases outside the gene matches. The CDR3 is made up of 15 amino acids. Germline CDR1 and CDR2: LGHDT and YNNKEL (reference sequence). CDR3 in amino acids: CASSPLAGSTDTQYF. The CDR3 DNA follows: TGTGCCAGCAGCCCCTTAGCGGGCAGCACAGATACGCAGTATTTT.

The V and J genes are TRBV6-7 and TRBJ1-1; 7 nucleotides match TRBD1. TRBV6-7 is assigned to the ORF class and has an uncertain function. The CDR3 is 16 amino acids. V gave up 2 bases and J gave up 2 bases; unmatched junction bases: 8. In nucleotides, the CDR3 is TGTGCCAGCAGTTACCTAAGGGACAGAGCCAACACTGAAGCTTTCTTT. It encodes CASSYLRDRANTEAFF.

V gene TRBV7-2 combines with J gene TRBJ2-3; the D gene is possibly TRBD2 (5 bases). The V and J ends lost 5 bases and 3 bases respectively, with 24 bases between them. The CDR3 has 18 residues. Germline CDR1 SGHTA, CDR2 FQGNSA. The CDR3 protein is CASSHPLGRGHRTDTQYF. CDR3 in DNA: TGTGCCAGCAGCCACCCCCTGGGCAGAGGGCATCGTACAGATACGCAGTATTTT. The complete variable domain, with remaining parts taken from reference TRBV7-2 and TRBJ2-3, reads GAGVSQSPSNKVTEKGKDVELRCDPISGHTALYWYRQSLGQGLEFLIYFQGNSAPDKSGLPSDRFSAERTGGSVSTLTIQRTQQEDSAVYLCASSHPLGRGHRTDTQYFGPGTRLTVL.

The genes are TRBV6-1 and TRBJ1-2; TRBD1 matches at 12 bases. This CDR3 is 14 amino acids long. Germline lookup yields CDR1 MNHNS and CDR2 SASEGT. Losses at the gene ends were 2 bases for V and 8 bases for J; bases not matched to a gene: 3. The CDR3 is CASSEPGTGGGYTF. The CDR3 DNA follows: TGTGCCAGCAGTGAACCCGGGACAGGGGGCGGCTACACCTTC.